The 8 T cell receptor beta chains presented below share a single source sample, sequenced in a study of STAT5B mutations in CD4+ large granular lymphocyte leukemia. Repertoires were generated with immunoSEQ multiplex PCR, while TCRdb's copy carries only in-frame clones and drops some. The table includes some 30,000 clones, around 84% detected once. The source material was CD4+ T cells from blood buffy coats. These receptors all come from a human donor in good health.

The chain uses TRBV19 and TRBJ2-3; 8 bases fit TRBD2. This CDR3 is built from 19 residues. Germline CDR1 is LNHDA and CDR2 is SQIVND (reference sequence). J was trimmed by 4 bases and V by 1 base; bases with no gene match: 16. CDR3 in amino acids: CASSIGASWGLGPADTQYF. In DNA form, the CDR3 reads TGTGCCAGTAGTATAGGGGCCTCGTGGGGACTAGGTCCCGCAGATACGCAGTATTTT.

This chain joins TRBV5-4 and TRBJ2-7; TRBD2 might be the D (6 bases). The CDR3 consists of 15 residues. Germline assignment: CDR1 SGHNT and CDR2 YYREEE (reference sequence). The V gene lost 1 base and the J gene lost 2 bases, with 13 bases spanning the gap. The CDR3 coding sequence is TGTGCCAGCAGCTTGAGTCAGGGAGGAACCTACGAGCAGTACTTC. Encoded protein: CASSLSQGGTYEQYF.

The chain uses TRBV5-1 and TRBJ1-4; TRBD1 matches at 11 bases. V shed 4 bases and J 8 bases; nucleotides not matched to a gene: 10. Germline CDR1 reads SGHRS; CDR2 reads YFSETQ. The CDR3 consists of 16 residues. The CDR3 sequence: CASSDGTGGKYEKLFF. CDR3 DNA: TGCGCCAGCAGCGATGGGACAGGGGGAAAGTACGAAAAACTGTTTTTT. The complete variable domain, with remaining parts taken from reference TRBV5-1 and TRBJ1-4, reads KAGVTQTPRYLIKTRGQQVTLSCSPISGHRSVSWYQQTPGQGLQFLFEYFSETQRNKGNFPGRFSGRQFSNSRSEMNVSTLELGDSALYLCASSDGTGGKYEKLFFGSGTQLSVL.

The table lists this clone with a few counts. The chain carries TRBV11-2 and TRBJ1-5; the D is unclear. The CDR3 totals 14 residues. Trimming removed 1 base at V and 3 bases at J, with 7 bases between. Germline V gene lookup returns CDR1 SGHAT and CDR2 FQNNGV. The CDR3 protein is CASSLGGNNQPQHF. The CDR3 region has the DNA TGTGCCAGCAGCTTAGGAGGTAACAATCAGCCCCAGCATTTT.

The V gene is TRBV4-1, the J gene TRBJ2-3; D unclear. Germline V gives CDR1 MGHRA, CDR2 YSYEKL. This CDR3 has 15 amino acids. Trimming pared 0 bases from V and 6 bases from J, leaving 13 bases between. In nucleotides, the CDR3 is TGCGCCAGCAGCCAAGATGAGGCCTCCCGGGATACGCAGTATTTT. Its translation is CASSQDEASRDTQYF.

The chain combines TRBV30 with TRBJ2-1; 7 bases are a match to TRBD1. CDR3 length: 14 residues. The V gene end was trimmed by 2 bases and the J gene end by 7 bases; junction bases not matched to a gene: 8. Germline-derived CDR1 and CDR2 are GTSNPN and SVGIG (reference sequence). Here the CDR3 DNA reads TGTGCCTGGAGTCTTACGACACAGGGGAATGAGCAGTTCTTC. Translation: CAWSLTTQGNEQFF.

The chain recombines TRBV6-5 with TRBJ1-1; no firm D call. Germline V gene data show CDR1 as MNHEY and CDR2 as SVGAGI. The CDR3 is made up of 14 amino acids. V was shortened by 10 bases and J by 7 bases, with 22 bases between the two germline ends. The CDR3 DNA sequence: TGTGCCACCTCAAAATCCTTGGGGATCGGTGAAGCTTTCTTT. Protein sequence: CATSKSLGIGEAFF.

This rearrangement joins TRBV18 to TRBJ1-4; D call uncertain. There are 13 residues in the CDR3. Germline V gene lookup returns CDR1 KGHSH and CDR2 LQKENI. V was pared by 5 bases and J by 2 bases, with 6 bases between. Here the CDR3 DNA reads TGTGCCAGCTCAGAACCGACTAATGAAAAACTGTTTTTT. Its translation is CASSEPTNEKLFF.